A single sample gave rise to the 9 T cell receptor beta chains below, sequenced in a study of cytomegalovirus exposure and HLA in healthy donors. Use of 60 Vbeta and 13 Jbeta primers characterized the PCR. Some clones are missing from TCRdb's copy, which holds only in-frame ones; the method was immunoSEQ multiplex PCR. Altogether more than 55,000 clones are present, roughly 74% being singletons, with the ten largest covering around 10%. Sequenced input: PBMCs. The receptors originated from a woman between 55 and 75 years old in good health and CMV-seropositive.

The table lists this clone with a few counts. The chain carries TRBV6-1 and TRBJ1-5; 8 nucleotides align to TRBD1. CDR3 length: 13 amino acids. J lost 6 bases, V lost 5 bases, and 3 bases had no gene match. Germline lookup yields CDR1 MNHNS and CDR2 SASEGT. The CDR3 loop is CASSPQGAQPQHF. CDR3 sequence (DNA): TGTGCCAGCAGTCCCCAGGGGGCTCAGCCCCAGCATTTT.

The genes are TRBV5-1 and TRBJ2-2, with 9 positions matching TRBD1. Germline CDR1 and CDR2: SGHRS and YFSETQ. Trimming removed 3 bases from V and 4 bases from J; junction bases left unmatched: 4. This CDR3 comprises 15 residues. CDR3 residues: CASSWGQGGTGELFF. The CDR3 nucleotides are TGCGCCAGCAGCTGGGGACAGGGTGGCACCGGGGAGCTGTTTTTT.

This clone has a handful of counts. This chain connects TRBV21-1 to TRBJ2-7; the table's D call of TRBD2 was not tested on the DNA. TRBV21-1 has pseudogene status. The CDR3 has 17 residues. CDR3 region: CASSGPTSLPSSYEQYF. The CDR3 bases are TGTGCCAGCAGCGGCCCGACTAGTCTGCCCAGCTCCTACGAGCAGTACTTC.

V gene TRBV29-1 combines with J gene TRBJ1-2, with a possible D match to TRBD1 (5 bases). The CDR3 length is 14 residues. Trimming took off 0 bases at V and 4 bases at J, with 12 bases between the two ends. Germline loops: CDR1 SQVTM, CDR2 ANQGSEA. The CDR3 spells CSVEDSGASYGYTF. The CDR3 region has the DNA TGCAGCGTTGAAGATAGTGGGGCGTCCTATGGCTACACCTTC.

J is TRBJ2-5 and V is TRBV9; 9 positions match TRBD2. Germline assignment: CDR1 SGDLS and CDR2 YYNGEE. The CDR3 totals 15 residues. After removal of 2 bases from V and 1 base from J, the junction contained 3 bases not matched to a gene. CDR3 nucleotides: TGTGCCAGCAGCGTCCTAGCGGGACTCCAAGAGACCCAGTACTTC. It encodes CASSVLAGLQETQYF. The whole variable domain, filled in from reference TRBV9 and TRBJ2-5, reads DSGVTQTPKHLITATGQRVTLRCSPRSGDLSVYWYQQSLDQGLQFLIQYYNGEERAKGNILERFSAQQFPDLHSELNLSSLELGDSALYFCASSVLAGLQETQYFGPGTRLLVL.

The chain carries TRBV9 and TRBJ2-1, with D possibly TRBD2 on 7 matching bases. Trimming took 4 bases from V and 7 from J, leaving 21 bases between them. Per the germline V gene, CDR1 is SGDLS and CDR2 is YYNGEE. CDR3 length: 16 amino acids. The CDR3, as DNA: TGTGCCAGCAGCTTTGGGGGGCTAGCGGTGAATAATGAGCAGTTCTTC. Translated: CASSFGGLAVNNEQFF.

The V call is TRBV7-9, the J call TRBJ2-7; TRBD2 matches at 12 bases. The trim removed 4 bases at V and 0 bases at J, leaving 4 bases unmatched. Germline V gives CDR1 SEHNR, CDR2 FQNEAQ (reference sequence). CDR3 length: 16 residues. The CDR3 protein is CASSSRTSGISYEQYF. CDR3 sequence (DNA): TGTGCCAGCAGCTCACGGACTAGCGGGATCTCCTACGAGCAGTACTTC.

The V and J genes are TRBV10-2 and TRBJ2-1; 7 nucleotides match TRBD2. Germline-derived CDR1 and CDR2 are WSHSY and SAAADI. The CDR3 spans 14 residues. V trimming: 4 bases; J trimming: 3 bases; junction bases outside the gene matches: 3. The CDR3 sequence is CASSVSSGYNEQFF. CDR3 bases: TGCGCCAGCAGTGTGTCTAGCGGCTACAATGAGCAGTTCTTC.

CDR3: CASSLGGGTQGAGGYTF. CDR3 in DNA: TGTGCCAGCAGCTTGGGGGGGGGTACACAGGGGGCTGGCGGCTACACCTTC. The genes are TRBV5-4 and TRBJ1-2, with TRBD1 identical over 9 bases. This CDR3 comprises 17 residues. After removal of 0 bases from V and 8 bases from J, the junction contained 14 bases not matched to a gene. CDR1 is SGHNT and CDR2 is YYREEE in the germline V gene (reference sequence). The whole variable domain, remainder taken from reference TRBV5-4 and TRBJ1-2, is ETGVTQSPTHLIKTRGQQVTLRCSSQSGHNTVSWYQQALGQGPQFIFQYYREEENGRGNFPPRFSGLQFPNYSSELNVNALELDDSALYLCASSLGGGTQGAGGYTFGSGTRLTVV.